The sequence of this TCR beta chain was determined in a study of shared clonotypes between healthy human individuals. Study-wide results and limits: Few donors limited the genetic and exposure-history diversity represented.

CD8 cells classed as naive were CD45RO-negative and positively selected for CCR7, excluding terminally differentiated effector memory CD45RA+ cells. Clones were sequenced by immunoSEQ multiplex PCR, and TCRdb holds only the in-frame ones, with some missing. The sample comprises about 2.1 million clones, about 93% of which are singletons, and 1.7% rests with the top ten. Germline V lookup: CDR1 SGHNT, CDR2 YYREEE (reference sequence). CDR3 length: 16 residues. V lost 2 bases to trimming and J lost 3 bases, with 15 bases between them. As regards this clone: Its cognate antigen is unknown.

Sequences were obtained from naive CD8+ T cells from PBMCs. The sequence was collected from a man between 18 and 35 years old in good health. Some clones in this sample may be carry-over from other donors' samples. The V and J genes are TRBV5-4 and TRBJ2-1; either TRBD1 or TRBD2 may supply D (6 bases each). DNA of the CDR3: TGTGCCAGCAGCTTCCGGTTCGGGGGCCTCTACAATGAGCAGTTCTTC. Its protein is CASSFRFGGLYNEQFF. Full variable domain (remainder filled in from reference TRBV5-4 and TRBJ2-1): ETGVTQSPTHLIKTRGQQVTLRCSSQSGHNTVSWYQQALGQGPQFIFQYYREEENGRGNFPPRFSGLQFPNYSSELNVNALELDDSALYLCASSFRFGGLYNEQFFGPGTRLTVL.